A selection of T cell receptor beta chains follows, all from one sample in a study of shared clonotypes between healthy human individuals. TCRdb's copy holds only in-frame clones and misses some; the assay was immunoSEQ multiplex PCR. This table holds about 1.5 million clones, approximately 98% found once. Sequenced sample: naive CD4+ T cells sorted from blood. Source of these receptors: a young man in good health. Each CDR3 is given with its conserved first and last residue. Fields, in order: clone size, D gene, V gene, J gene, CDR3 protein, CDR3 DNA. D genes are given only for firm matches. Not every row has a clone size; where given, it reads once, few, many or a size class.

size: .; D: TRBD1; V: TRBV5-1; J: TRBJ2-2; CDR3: CASVPGQGASGELFF; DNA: TGCGCCAGCGTCCCGGGACAGGGGGCATCCGGGGAGCTGTTTTTT
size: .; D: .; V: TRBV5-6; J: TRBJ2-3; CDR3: CASSSGPISTDTQYF; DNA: TGTGCCAGCAGCTCTGGTCCTATTAGCACAGATACGCAGTATTTT
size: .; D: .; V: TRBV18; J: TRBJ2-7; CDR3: CASSPPGWSSYEQYF; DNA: TGTGCCAGCTCACCGCCGGGATGGAGCTCCTACGAGCAGTACTTC
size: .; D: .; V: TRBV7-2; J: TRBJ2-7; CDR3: CASSLLPGTGPWEQYF; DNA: TGTGCCAGCAGCTTACTCCCGGGCACGGGACCGTGGGAGCAGTACTTC
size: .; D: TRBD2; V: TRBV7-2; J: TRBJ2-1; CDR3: CASSPPGGPGNEQFF; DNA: TGTGCCAGCAGTCCTCCGGGAGGGCCGGGGAATGAGCAGTTCTTC
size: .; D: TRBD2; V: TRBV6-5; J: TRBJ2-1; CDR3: CASSSSGSSYNEQFF; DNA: TGTGCCAGCAGCTCTAGCGGGAGCTCCTACAATGAGCAGTTCTTC
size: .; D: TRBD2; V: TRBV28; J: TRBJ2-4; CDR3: CASSFRGGWHIQYF; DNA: TGTGCCAGCAGTTTTCGGGGGGGCTGGCACATTCAGTACTTC
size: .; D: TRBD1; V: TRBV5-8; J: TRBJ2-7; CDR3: CASSLQQGAPYEQYF; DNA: TGTGCCAGCAGCCTTCAACAGGGGGCCCCGTACGAGCAGTACTTC
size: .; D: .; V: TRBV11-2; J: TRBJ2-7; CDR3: CASSLGGAGTPFYEQYF; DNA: TGTGCCAGCAGCTTAGGAGGGGCCGGGACACCCTTCTACGAGCAGTACTTC
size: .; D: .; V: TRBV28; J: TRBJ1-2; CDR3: CASRDSNYGYTF; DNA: TGTGCCAGCAGAGATAGTAACTATGGCTACACCTTC
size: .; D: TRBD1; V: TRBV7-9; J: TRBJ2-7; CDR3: CASSAMTGTGEGSAYEQYF; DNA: TGTGCCAGCAGCGCAATGACCGGGACAGGGGAAGGATCGGCGTACGAGCAGTACTTC
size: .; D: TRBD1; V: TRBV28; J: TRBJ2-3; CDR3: CASSAQGAGTDTQYF; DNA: TGTGCCAGCAGTGCACAGGGGGCGGGCACAGATACGCAGTATTTT
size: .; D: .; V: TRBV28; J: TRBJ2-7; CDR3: CASSSASSRPGYEQYF; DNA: TGTGCCAGCAGTTCCGCCTCGTCCCGTCCGGGCTACGAGCAGTACTTC
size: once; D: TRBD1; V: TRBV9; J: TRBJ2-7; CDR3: CASSPTRRQGMEEQYF; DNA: TGTGCCAGCAGCCCCACTCGGAGACAGGGTATGGAGGAGCAGTACTTC
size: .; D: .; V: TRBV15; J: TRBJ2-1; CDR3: CATSRDRASNEQFF; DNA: TGTGCCACCAGCAGAGATAGGGCTAGCAATGAGCAGTTCTTC
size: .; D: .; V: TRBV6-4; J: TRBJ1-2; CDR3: CASSEFSGAYGYTF; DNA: TGTGCCAGCAGTGAGTTCTCGGGGGCTTATGGCTACACCTTC
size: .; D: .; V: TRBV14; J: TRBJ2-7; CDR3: CASSPRAPWGYEQYF; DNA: TGTGCCAGCAGCCCCCGGGCCCCTTGGGGCTACGAGCAGTACTTC
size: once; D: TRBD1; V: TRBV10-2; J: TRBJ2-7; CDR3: CASSEKGTVPSYEQYF; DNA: TGCGCCAGCAGTGAGAAGGGGACAGTCCCCTCCTACGAGCAGTACTTC
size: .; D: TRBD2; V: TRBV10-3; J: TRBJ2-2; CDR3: CAISEPSGGNTGELFF; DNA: TGTGCCATCAGTGAGCCTAGCGGAGGTAACACCGGGGAGCTGTTTTTT
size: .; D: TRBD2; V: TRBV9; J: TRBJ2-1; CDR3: CASSAGTSGSYEQFF; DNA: TGTGCCAGCAGCGCCGGGACTAGCGGGAGCTATGAGCAGTTCTTC
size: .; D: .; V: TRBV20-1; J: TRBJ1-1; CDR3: CSARYKEAFF; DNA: TGCAGTGCGCGCTATAAGGAAGCTTTCTTT
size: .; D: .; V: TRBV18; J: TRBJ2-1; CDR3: CASSPKVGPSGNEQFF; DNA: TGTGCCAGCTCACCAAAAGTTGGGCCTAGTGGGAATGAGCAGTTCTTC
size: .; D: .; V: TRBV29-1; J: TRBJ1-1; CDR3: CSGTRAGTNTEAFF; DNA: TGCAGCGGTACCAGGGCAGGGACGAACACTGAAGCTTTCTTT
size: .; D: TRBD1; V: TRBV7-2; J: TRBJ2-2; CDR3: CASSWDRRNAGELFF; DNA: TGTGCCAGCAGCTGGGACAGGAGGAACGCCGGGGAGCTGTTTTTT
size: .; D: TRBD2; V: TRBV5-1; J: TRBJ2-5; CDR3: CASSQTSGRKTQYF; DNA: TGCGCCAGCAGCCAGACTAGCGGGAGGAAGACCCAGTACTTC
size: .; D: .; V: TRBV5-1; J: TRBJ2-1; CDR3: CASSFENSYNEQFF; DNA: TGCGCCAGCAGCTTCGAGAACTCCTACAATGAGCAGTTCTTC
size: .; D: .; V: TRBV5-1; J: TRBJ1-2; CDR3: CASSLGLGNYGYTF; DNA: TGCGCCAGCAGCTTGGGATTGGGGAACTATGGCTACACCTTC
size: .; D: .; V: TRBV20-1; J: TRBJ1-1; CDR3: CSASSPGEAFF; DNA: TGCAGTGCTAGTTCCCCAGGTGAAGCTTTCTTT
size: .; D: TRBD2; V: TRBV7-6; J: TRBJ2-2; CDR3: CASSLEIGSGRDTGELFF; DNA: TGTGCCAGCAGCTTAGAAATAGGTAGCGGGAGAGACACCGGGGAGCTGTTTTTT
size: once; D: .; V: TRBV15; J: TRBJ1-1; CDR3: CATSRDGHRLKAFF; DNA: TGTGCCACCAGCAGAGATGGACACCGCCTAAAAGCTTTCTTT
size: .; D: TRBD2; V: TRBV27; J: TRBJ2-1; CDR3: CASTPGASGLYNEQFF; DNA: TGTGCCAGCACCCCAGGGGCTAGCGGGTTGTACAATGAGCAGTTCTTC